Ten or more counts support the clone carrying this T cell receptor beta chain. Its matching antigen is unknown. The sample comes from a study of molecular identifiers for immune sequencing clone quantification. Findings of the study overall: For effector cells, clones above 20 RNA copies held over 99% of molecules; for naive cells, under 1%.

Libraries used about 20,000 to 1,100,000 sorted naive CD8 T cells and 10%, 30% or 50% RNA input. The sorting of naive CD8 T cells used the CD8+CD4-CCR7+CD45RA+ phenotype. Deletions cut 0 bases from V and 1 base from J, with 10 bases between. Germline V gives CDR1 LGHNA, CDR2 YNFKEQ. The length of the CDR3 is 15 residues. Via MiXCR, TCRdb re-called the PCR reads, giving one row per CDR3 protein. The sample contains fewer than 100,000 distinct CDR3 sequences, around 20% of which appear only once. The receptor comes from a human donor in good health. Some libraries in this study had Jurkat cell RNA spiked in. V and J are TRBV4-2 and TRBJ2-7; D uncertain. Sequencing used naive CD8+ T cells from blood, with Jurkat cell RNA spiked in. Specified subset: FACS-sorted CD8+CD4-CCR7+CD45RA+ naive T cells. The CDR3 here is CASSQDPGRSYEQYF. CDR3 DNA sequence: TGTGCCAGCAGCCAAGACCCCGGGCGGTCCTACGAGCAGTACTTC.